Listed below are T cell receptor beta chains from one sample, sequenced in a study of molecular identifiers for immune sequencing clone quantification. TCRdb analysed the PCR reads with MiXCR anew, one entry per CDR3 protein. This sample has about 640,000 distinct CDR3 sequences; less than 20% occur once, and the top ten carry roughly 0.9%. Sequences were obtained from naive CD8+ T cells from blood, with Jurkat cell RNA spiked in. Source of these receptors: a human donor in good health. Some libraries in this study had Jurkat cell RNA spiked in. CDR3s include the opening cysteine and the closing phenylalanine or tryptophan. Fields, in order: clone size, J gene, D gene, V gene, CDR3 DNA, CDR3 protein. The D gene is left open where the match is weak. The listing skips clone size in some rows; elsewhere it reads once, few, many or a size class.

size: many; J: TRBJ2-1; D: .; V: TRBV20-1; DNA: TGCAGTGCTAGAGAGGGGTATGAGCAGTTCTTC; CDR3: CSAREGYEQFF
size: few; J: TRBJ2-6; D: .; V: TRBV10-2; DNA: TGCGCCAGCAGTGAGGGACTACTAAGCTCTGGGGCCAACGTCCTGACTTTC; CDR3: CASSEGLLSSGANVLTF
size: .; J: TRBJ2-7; D: TRBD2; V: TRBV5-6; DNA: TGTGCCAGCAGCTTTCTTGGGACTAGAACCGAGCAGTACTTC; CDR3: CASSFLGTRTEQYF
size: many; J: TRBJ2-3; D: TRBD1; V: TRBV29-1; DNA: TGCAGCGTTGAGGCCTCAACGGACAGGGGCAGCACAGATACGCAGTATTTT; CDR3: CSVEASTDRGSTDTQYF
size: many; J: TRBJ2-3; D: .; V: TRBV11-2; DNA: TGTGCCAGCAACCTGGGCACAGATACGCAGTATTTT; CDR3: CASNLGTDTQYF
size: many; J: TRBJ2-7; D: TRBD1; V: TRBV5-6; DNA: TGTGCCAGCAGCTTGGTAAGACAGGGGAGGCACGAGCAGTACTTC; CDR3: CASSLVRQGRHEQYF
size: .; J: TRBJ2-1; D: .; V: TRBV20-1; DNA: TGCAGTGCTAGAGCCCTGGGACGCCAACCCTACAATGAGCAGTTCTTC; CDR3: CSARALGRQPYNEQFF
size: many; J: TRBJ2-1; D: TRBD2; V: TRBV7-2; DNA: TGTGCCAGCAGCTCAACCGGACTAGCGGGGTACAATGAGCAGTTCTTC; CDR3: CASSSTGLAGYNEQFF
size: many; J: TRBJ1-1; D: .; V: TRBV29-1; DNA: TGCAGCGTTGAAGGATCCCGAATGGGCACTGAAGCTTTCTTT; CDR3: CSVEGSRMGTEAFF
size: .; J: TRBJ1-1; D: .; V: TRBV19; DNA: TGTGCCAGTAGTATAAGGGGGAACCCTGAAGCTTTCTTT; CDR3: CASSIRGNPEAFF
size: .; J: TRBJ2-2; D: TRBD2; V: TRBV11-2; DNA: TGTGCCAGCAGCTCAACTCCCGGGACTAGCGGGAGGGCCACCGGGGAGCTGTTTTTT; CDR3: CASSSTPGTSGRATGELFF
size: many; J: TRBJ2-3; D: TRBD2; V: TRBV4-1; DNA: TGCGCCAGCAGGGGGTCTAGCGGGGGGACCTACACAGATACGCAGTATTTT; CDR3: CASRGSSGGTYTDTQYF
size: many; J: TRBJ1-5; D: .; V: TRBV24-1; DNA: TGTGCCACCAGTGATTCCTTGAATCAGCCCCAGCATTTT; CDR3: CATSDSLNQPQHF
size: many; J: TRBJ2-3; D: .; V: TRBV29-1; DNA: TGCAGCGTTGAAGCCACTAACGCAGATACGCAGTATTTT; CDR3: CSVEATNADTQYF
size: few; J: TRBJ1-5; D: .; V: TRBV2; DNA: TGTGCCAGCAGTGAAACCGGGCCCCAGCATTTT; CDR3: CASSETGPQHF
size: .; J: TRBJ2-5; D: .; V: TRBV18; DNA: TGTGCCAGCTCACCACCGGAGGAGATCCAGTACTTC; CDR3: CASSPPEEIQYF
size: many; J: TRBJ1-1; D: .; V: TRBV11-2; DNA: TGTGCCAGCAGCTTCGTCGACGGCACTGAAGCTTTCTTT; CDR3: CASSFVDGTEAFF
size: many; J: TRBJ1-1; D: TRBD1; V: TRBV4-1; DNA: TGCGCCAGCAGCCTAGAAACCGGGACAGCGAACACTGAAGCTTTCTTT; CDR3: CASSLETGTANTEAFF
size: few; J: TRBJ2-7; D: .; V: TRBV20-1; DNA: TGCAGTGCTAGAACCGGACTACGCTACGAGCAGTACTTC; CDR3: CSARTGLRYEQYF
size: many; J: TRBJ2-1; D: TRBD2; V: TRBV7-2; DNA: TGTGCCAGCAGCTTAGAGGTAGCGGGCTACAATGAGCAGTTCTTC; CDR3: CASSLEVAGYNEQFF
size: .; J: TRBJ1-2; D: .; V: TRBV9; DNA: TGTGCCAGCAGCCCAGACACGAGATCTAACTATGGCTACACCTTC; CDR3: CASSPDTRSNYGYTF
size: .; J: TRBJ2-3; D: .; V: TRBV5-6; DNA: TGTGCCAGCAGTTTAGGCAGGGCGGAAGATACGCAGTATTTT; CDR3: CASSLGRAEDTQYF
size: many; J: TRBJ2-7; D: .; V: TRBV20-1; DNA: TGCAGTGCTAGAGATCGGGCGGGAACGCCCTACGAGCAGTACTTC; CDR3: CSARDRAGTPYEQYF
size: many; J: TRBJ2-3; D: .; V: TRBV29-1; DNA: TGCAGCGTTGAAGATGAGGTCCCAAGGTACACAGATACGCAGTATTTT; CDR3: CSVEDEVPRYTDTQYF
size: few; J: TRBJ1-4; D: .; V: TRBV9; DNA: TGTGCCAGCAGCGTAGGACAGCAGATATCAACTAATGAAAAACTGTTTTTT; CDR3: CASSVGQQISTNEKLFF
size: .; J: TRBJ2-1; D: .; V: TRBV6-1; DNA: TGTGTCAGCAGCCCGAGTAAGATAGTGGTCAATGAGCAGTTCTTC; CDR3: CVSSPSKIVVNEQFF
size: .; J: TRBJ2-1; D: .; V: TRBV29-1; DNA: TGCAGCGAAATCAGGGGATATGAGCAGTTCTTC; CDR3: CSEIRGYEQFF
size: .; J: TRBJ2-7; D: TRBD1; V: TRBV11-3; DNA: TGTGCCAGCAGCGCCCAGGGACAGCCCTACGAGCAGTACTTC; CDR3: CASSAQGQPYEQYF
size: many; J: TRBJ2-3; D: .; V: TRBV24-1; DNA: TGTGCCACCAGTGCCGGGGCAGATACGCAGTATTTT; CDR3: CATSAGADTQYF
size: many; J: TRBJ1-1; D: .; V: TRBV5-4; DNA: TGTGCCAGCAGCTTGGCAGCAGGGCACACTGAAGCTTTCTTT; CDR3: CASSLAAGHTEAFF
size: few; J: TRBJ2-7; D: .; V: TRBV5-6; DNA: TGTGCCAGCAGCTTGATTCAGGGGCCCTACGAGCAGTACTTC; CDR3: CASSLIQGPYEQYF
size: few; J: TRBJ1-2; D: .; V: TRBV20-1; DNA: TGCAGTGCTAGAGACAGATGGGGGAACTATGGCTACACCTTC; CDR3: CSARDRWGNYGYTF
size: many; J: TRBJ2-7; D: TRBD2; V: TRBV5-1; DNA: TGCGCCAGCAGCTTGGGTAGCGGGCAAACCTACGAGCAGTACTTC; CDR3: CASSLGSGQTYEQYF
size: many; J: TRBJ2-7; D: .; V: TRBV20-1; DNA: TGCAGTGCTCCCCAGGGCCCTTACGAGCAGTACTTC; CDR3: CSAPQGPYEQYF
size: many; J: TRBJ2-7; D: TRBD2; V: TRBV7-2; DNA: TGTGCCAGCACCCAGTGGGCGGGAGTCTACGAGCAGTACTTC; CDR3: CASTQWAGVYEQYF
size: many; J: TRBJ1-2; D: TRBD1; V: TRBV19; DNA: TGTGCCAACCAGAGCAGGGGGGACTATGGCTACACCTTC; CDR3: CANQSRGDYGYTF
size: .; J: TRBJ2-1; D: .; V: TRBV6-2/TRBV6-3; DNA: TGTGCCAGCAGTTACGCGGGCAGGCCCATCTTCCATGAGCAGTTCTTC; CDR3: CASSYAGRPIFHEQFF
size: many; J: TRBJ1-1; D: .; V: TRBV4-1; DNA: TGCGCCAGCAGCCAAGCACGGTGGGGGAACACTGAAGCTTTCTTT; CDR3: CASSQARWGNTEAFF
size: .; J: TRBJ1-2; D: .; V: TRBV9; DNA: TGTGCCAGCAGCGTAGTCGAGGGAGGATTTAACTATGGCTACACCTTC; CDR3: CASSVVEGGFNYGYTF
size: many; J: TRBJ2-2; D: .; V: TRBV6-2/TRBV6-3; DNA: TGTGCCAGCAGTTTGGTTTTCGGGGAGCTGTTTTTT; CDR3: CASSLVFGELFF
size: many; J: TRBJ1-5; D: .; V: TRBV6-2/TRBV6-3; DNA: TGTGCCAGCAGGCCAGGGGTCTACAATCAGCCCCAGCATTTT; CDR3: CASRPGVYNQPQHF
size: few; J: TRBJ2-5; D: TRBD2; V: TRBV12-3/TRBV12-4; DNA: TGTGCCAGCAGTTTAAATGAACGGGGGGGGCAAGAGACCCAGTACTTC; CDR3: CASSLNERGGQETQYF
size: few; J: TRBJ1-5; D: .; V: TRBV19; DNA: TGTGCCAGTAGGATAGGCCGGGGCAATCAGCCCCAGCATTTT; CDR3: CASRIGRGNQPQHF
size: many; J: TRBJ2-5; D: .; V: TRBV4-1; DNA: TGTGCCAGCAGCCCGGGCCAGGGTCGAGAGACCCAGTACTTC; CDR3: CASSPGQGRETQYF
size: many; J: TRBJ1-1; D: .; V: TRBV5-6; DNA: TGTGCCAGCAGCTTGGGGTTCGCGTACACTGAAGCTTTCTTT; CDR3: CASSLGFAYTEAFF
size: few; J: TRBJ2-5; D: TRBD2; V: TRBV12-5; DNA: TGTGCTAGTGGTTCTGGACGGGGGGTAGGAGAGACCCAGTACTTC; CDR3: CASGSGRGVGETQYF